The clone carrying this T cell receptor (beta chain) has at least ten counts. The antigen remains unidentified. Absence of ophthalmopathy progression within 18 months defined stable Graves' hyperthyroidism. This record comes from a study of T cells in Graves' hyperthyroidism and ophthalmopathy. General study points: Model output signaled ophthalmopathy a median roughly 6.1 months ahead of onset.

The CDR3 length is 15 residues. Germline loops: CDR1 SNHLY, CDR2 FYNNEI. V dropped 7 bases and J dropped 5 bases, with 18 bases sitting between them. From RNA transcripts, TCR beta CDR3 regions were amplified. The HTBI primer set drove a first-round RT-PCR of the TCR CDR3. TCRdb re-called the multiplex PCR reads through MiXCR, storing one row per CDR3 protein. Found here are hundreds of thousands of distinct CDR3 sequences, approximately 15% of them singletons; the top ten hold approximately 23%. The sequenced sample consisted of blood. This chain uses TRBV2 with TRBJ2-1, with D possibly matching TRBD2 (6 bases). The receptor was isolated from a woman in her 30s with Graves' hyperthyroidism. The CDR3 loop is CASIRVGGLNNEQFF. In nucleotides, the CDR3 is TGTGCCAGCATCAGAGTGGGGGGTTTGAACAATGAGCAGTTCTTC.